Listed below are T cell receptor beta chains from one sample, sequenced in a study of CD8 T cells in Susac syndrome. Each CDR3 protein gets one entry after TCRdb re-called the immunoSEQ multiplex PCR reads with MiXCR. Of about 290,000 distinct CDR3 sequences in the sample, approximately 89% were seen once. What was sequenced was CD8+ T cells from PBMCs. The receptor source for this set is a human donor with multiple sclerosis. The CDR3 runs from the conserved cysteine through the conserved F or W. Not all rows give a size; the values are once, few, many and, for expanded clones, a class.

CDR3aa | v_gene | abundance
CASSPLDLNTPSNEQFF | TRBV7-8 | .
CSARLISSLYSNQPQHF | TRBV20-1 | .
CSARRAVSYEQYF | TRBV20-1 | few
CASSEEAVEGYVFGNTIYF | TRBV6-1 | .
CAWSPGQGSYQPQHF | TRBV30 | .
CSAVGQITYEQYF | TRBV29-1 | .
CASREGSYNEQFF | TRBV5-1 | .
CASSFGSPDIQYF | TRBV5-6 | .
CASSQLQVLGGEQFF | TRBV3-1 | .
CASSYGGFGPQHF | TRBV6-2/TRBV6-3 | .
CASSLGGLGYYGYTF | TRBV28 | .
CASSFSGDYNEQFF | TRBV28 | .
CASSWTPHQPQHF | TRBV27 | .
CASSLEVGTKGEQYF | TRBV7-9 | .
CASSWTGTSSYNEQFF | TRBV5-1 | .
CASWGPRAGANVLTF | TRBV19 | .
CSVLAPGLAGETQYF | TRBV29-1 | .
CASSFPGASTYEQYF | TRBV28 | once
CASSLVQYEQFF | TRBV28 | .
CASSLRQGANGYTF | TRBV27 | .
CASSPRASQDTQHF | TRBV7-9 | .
CASSDFQGGFGELFF | TRBV25-1 | .
CASIGPEAFF | TRBV28 | .
CASRGPTSSYNSPLHF | TRBV2 | .
CASSLSGAANEQFF | TRBV28 | .
CASSLNGEYNEQFF | TRBV11-1 | .
CASSLYVGTGGAGYTF | TRBV27 | .
CASSDGTAPSF | TRBV7-8 | once
CASSWLAKLNNEQFF | TRBV19 | .
CASKTGDLSYEQYF | TRBV2 | once
CASRVNRGRRETQYF | TRBV2 | .
CATSRERHGGMNTEAFF | TRBV15 | .
CASSDSGGSSDTQYF | TRBV28 | .
CASSFLAGGTEAFF | TRBV5-4 | .
CASSDAQAGRSTDTQFF | TRBV6-1 | .
CASSPLGGDQETQYF | TRBV6-6 | once
CASTPPSGAFQETQYF | TRBV12-3/TRBV12-4 | .
CASSPGELYEQYF | TRBV5-1 | .
CSGRPGQGPYEQYF | TRBV20-1 | .
CASSQGRGRYEQYF | TRBV4-3 | .
CAWSDQGSYNEQFF | TRBV30 | .
CASSPRDSLTDTQYF | TRBV7-9 | .